This T cell receptor beta chain was captured in a study of siplizumab effects on memory and regulatory T cells. Study-level results: Mean Treg-derived proportions of mappable alloreactive CD4+ clones were roughly 70% for siplizumab and approximately 25% for controls. Naive T cells seemed more diverse than memory cells and seemed major alloresponse contributors. Siplizumab led to significantly less abundant alloreactive sequences that could be traced back to unstimulated CD4+ memory cells.

CDR1 and CDR2 from the germline V gene are LNHDA and SQIVND (reference sequence). This CDR3 spans 14 amino acids. The V gene end was trimmed by 6 bases and the J gene end by 3 bases; junction bases not matched to a gene: 4. The repertoire was sequenced with immunoSEQ multiplex PCR; TCRdb's copy has only in-frame clones and lacks some. The data contain 75,000 to 100,000 clones, about 93% of them seen just once; the ten biggest clones take up about 1.4%. On this clone: Its antigen is unidentified.

J is TRBJ2-3 and V is TRBV19; 9 nucleotides agree with TRBD2. This TCR was sampled from a human donor in good health. The specimen was non-Treg CD4+ T cells sorted from blood. The CDR3 nucleotides are TGTGCCAGTAGCCTCCTAGCGGGAACAGATACGCAGTATTTT. This gives the protein CASSLLAGTDTQYF.